Each of the 20 T cell receptor beta chains below was sequenced from the same sample in a study of blood T cell repertoires in COVID-19. Profiled with immunoSEQ multiplex PCR; TCRdb holds only in-frame clones, not every one. The sample lists 250,000 to 300,000 clones, just under 90% occurring once. Sequencing was performed on peripheral blood. The origin of the receptors is a woman aged 50 to 65 with COVID-19, enrolled during active disease.

The rearrangement joins TRBV6-2 or TRBV6-3 to TRBJ2-3; unclear D gene. Between the trimmed V and J ends, which lost 0 bases and 0 bases, there was a span of 7 bases. Looked up from germline, CDR1 is MNHEY and CDR2 is SVGEGT. This CDR3 has 15 residues. The CDR3 protein is CASSYSATSTDTQYF. In DNA, the CDR3 is TGTGCCAGCAGTTACTCGGCAACCAGCACAGATACGCAGTATTTT.

The chain joins TRBV6-2 or TRBV6-3 to TRBJ2-4; 7 bases match TRBD1. The CDR3 runs 13 residues. V was clipped by 2 bases and J by 6 bases; unmatched bases: 1. The germline gives CDR1 MNHEY, CDR2 SVGEGT. The CDR3 nucleotides read TGTGCCAGCAGTTACGCAGGGGGAAACATTCAGTACTTC. Translating it yields CASSYAGGNIQYF.

The rearrangement links TRBV3-1 (or the pseudogene TRBV3-2) to TRBJ2-5; 13 bases are a match to TRBD2. The CDR3 is 19 amino acids. After removal of 2 bases from V and 1 base from J, the junction contained 10 bases not matched to a gene. Germline V gives CDR1 LGHDT, CDR2 YNNKEL (reference sequence). The CDR3: CASSQKVGLAGVPQETQYF. The CDR3, as DNA: TGTGCCAGCAGCCAAAAAGTAGGACTAGCGGGAGTTCCCCAAGAGACCCAGTACTTC.

V and J are TRBV5-6 and TRBJ1-1, with D unresolved. The germline V gene has CDR1 SGHDT and CDR2 YYEEEE. The CDR3 sequence is 14 residues long. Trimming stripped 0 bases from V and 1 base from J, with 7 bases between. In DNA form, the CDR3 reads TGTGCCAGCAGCTTGGCCGCCGGGAACACTGAAGCTTTCTTT. It translates to CASSLAAGNTEAFF. The whole variable domain, filled in from reference TRBV5-6 and TRBJ1-1, reads DAGVTQSPTHLIKTRGQQVTLRCSPKSGHDTVSWYQQALGQGPQFIFQYYEEEERQRGNFPDRFSGHQFPNYSSELNVNALLLGDSALYLCASSLAAGNTEAFFGQGTRLTVV.

This clone was seen a few times. The rearrangement joins TRBV4-3 to TRBJ1-3; D uncertain. V gave up 4 bases and J gave up 7 bases, with 14 bases separating them. This CDR3 contains 14 residues. CDR1 LGHNA and CDR2 YSLEER come from the germline V gene. This chain's CDR3 is CASSLTSGENTIYF. The CDR3 DNA sequence: TGCGCCAGCAGCCTAACGAGTGGAGAGAACACCATATATTTT.

V and J are TRBV10-1 and TRBJ2-7; 7 bases agree with TRBD2. After removal of 3 bases from V and 0 bases from J, the junction contained 2 bases not matched to a gene. The length of the CDR3 is 14 residues. Germline V CDR1 and CDR2: WNHNN, SYGVQD (reference sequence). The CDR3 DNA is TGCGCCAGCAGTGACGGCGGGAGCTCCTACGAGCAGTACTTC. Its translation: CASSDGGSSYEQYF.

The V and J genes are TRBV27 and TRBJ2-6; no reliable D call. There are 13 residues in the CDR3. The V gene lost 2 bases and the J gene lost 4 bases, with 3 bases spanning the gap. CDR1 and CDR2 (germline): MNHEY, SMNVEV (reference sequence). DNA for the CDR3: TGTGCCAGCAGTTTAGGCGGGGCCAACGTCCTGACTTTC. Amino acids: CASSLGGANVLTF.

The chain uses TRBV18 and TRBJ1-1; 9 nucleotides line up with TRBD1. Germline values: CDR1 KGHSH, CDR2 LQKENI. The CDR3 sequence is 15 residues long. The V gene end was trimmed by 0 bases and the J gene end by 1 base; junction bases not matched to a gene: 0. The CDR3: CASSPPGQGNTEAFF. As DNA, the CDR3 is TGTGCCAGCTCACCACCGGGACAGGGGAACACTGAAGCTTTCTTT.

This clone came up once. The CDR3 loop is CASSPSGQGTYEQYF. As DNA, the CDR3 is TGTGCCAGTAGTCCCTCGGGACAGGGGACCTACGAGCAGTACTTC. The chain uses TRBV19 and TRBJ2-7; 10 nucleotides align to TRBD1. The germline gives CDR1 LNHDA, CDR2 SQIVND (reference sequence). Unmatched junction bases numbered 6, after V lost 5 bases and J lost 2 bases. The CDR3 extends over 15 amino acids.

The chain couples TRBV29-1 to TRBJ2-1; 8 bases line up with TRBD1. Germline CDR1 and CDR2: SQVTM and ANQGSEA. After removal of 6 bases from V and 4 bases from J, the junction contained 2 bases not matched to a gene. There are 12 residues in the CDR3. Here the CDR3 DNA reads TGCAGCGTGGGACAGGAATACAATGAGCAGTTCTTC. This translates into CSVGQEYNEQFF.

Details on this clone: Other DNA sequences in the sample encode the same CDR3. The rearrangement uses TRBV14 and TRBJ1-3, with D uncertain. Germline lookup yields CDR1 SGHDN and CDR2 FVKESK. Trimming took 4 bases from V and 0 from J, leaving 7 bases between them. There are 14 residues in the CDR3. The CDR3 protein is CASSRGSSGNTIYF. The CDR3 bases are TGTGCCAGCAGCCGCGGGTCCTCTGGAAACACCATATATTTT.

This chain connects TRBV7-3 to TRBJ2-2, with 10 bases that match TRBD2. The CDR3 spans 15 residues. The germline CDR1 and CDR2 sequences are SGHTA and FQGTGA. The trim removed 6 bases at V and 3 bases at J, leaving 4 bases unmatched. CDR3 in amino acids: CASREAGGYTGELFF. CDR3 nucleotides: TGTGCCAGCAGGGAAGCGGGAGGGTACACCGGGGAGCTGTTTTTT.

The chain joins TRBV6-2 or TRBV6-3 to TRBJ1-2; possible D gene TRBD1, 6 bases. V gave up 5 bases and J gave up 6 bases, with 13 bases separating them. CDR1 is MNHEY, CDR2 SVGEGT, per germline. The CDR3 runs 13 residues. CDR3 protein: CASSQQGSNGYTF. CDR3 nucleotide sequence: TGTGCCAGCAGTCAACAGGGTTCGAATGGCTACACCTTC.

V gene TRBV30 combines with J gene TRBJ2-1, with 15 positions matching TRBD2. Germline lookup yields CDR1 GTSNPN and CDR2 SVGIG (reference sequence). The CDR3 spans 18 residues. V was pared by 5 bases and J by 10 bases, with 18 bases of the junction left unmatched. The CDR3 here is CAWGGGGLAGGLSREQFF. In DNA, the CDR3 is TGTGCCTGGGGAGGGGGGGGACTAGCGGGAGGACTATCCCGCGAGCAGTTCTTC. Full variable domain (rest looked up from reference TRBV30 and TRBJ2-1): SQTIHQWPATLVQPVGSPLSLECTVEGTSNPNLYWYRQAAGRGLQLLFYSVGIGQISSEVPQNLSASRPQDRQFILSSKKLLLSDSGFYLCAWGGGGLAGGLSREQFFGPGTRLTVL.

Notes on this clone: The identical CDR3 is also encoded by other nucleotide sequences in the sample. This chain uses TRBV5-6 with TRBJ1-2; no reliable D call. Germline CDR1 reads SGHDT; CDR2 reads YYEEEE. Trimming pared 1 base from V and 5 bases from J, leaving 9 bases between. This CDR3 comprises 13 residues. The CDR3 protein is CASSLPGRYGYTF. The CDR3 region has the DNA TGTGCCAGCAGCTTGCCAGGTAGATATGGCTACACCTTC.

The V gene is TRBV19, the J gene TRBJ2-7, with 9 bases lining up with TRBD1. Germline lookup yields CDR1 LNHDA and CDR2 SQIVND (reference sequence). This CDR3 has 14 amino acids. V lost 9 bases, J lost 2 bases, and 8 bases stayed unmatched. The CDR3 region is CASTAGTGTYEQYF. CDR3 sequence (DNA): TGTGCCAGCACCGCCGGGACAGGGACCTACGAGCAGTACTTC.

This clone was found once. The chain recombines TRBV5-4 with TRBJ2-3, with 7 nucleotides matching TRBD2. J gave up 4 bases and V 3 bases, and 14 bases lay outside the gene matches. The CDR3 consists of 17 residues. CDR1 is SGHNT and CDR2 is YYREEE in the germline V gene (reference sequence). This CDR3 is CASSSPVGGSVADTQYF. CDR3 DNA: TGTGCCAGCAGCTCCCCGGTTGGCGGGAGTGTGGCAGATACGCAGTATTTT. Full variable domain (remainder filled in from reference TRBV5-4 and TRBJ2-3): ETGVTQSPTHLIKTRGQQVTLRCSSQSGHNTVSWYQQALGQGPQFIFQYYREEENGRGNFPPRFSGLQFPNYSSELNVNALELDDSALYLCASSSPVGGSVADTQYFGPGTRLTVL.

The chain is built from TRBV7-9 and TRBJ2-2, with 7 bases lining up with TRBD1. The CDR3 spans 15 residues. Trimming removed 5 bases from V and 5 bases from J; junction bases left unmatched: 8. The V gene's germline CDR1 is SEHNR and CDR2 FQNEAQ (reference sequence). Written as DNA, the CDR3 is TGTGCCAGCAGCCAAGAGGGGGCGAGGACCGGGGAGCTGTTTTTT. Amino acids: CASSQEGARTGELFF.

The chain employs TRBV4-1 and TRBJ2-1; TRBD1 matches 7 bases. In germline, CDR1 is MGHRA, CDR2 YSYEKL. The V segment lost 2 bases and the J segment 15 bases; nucleotides outside the gene matches: 4. The CDR3 runs 11 residues. CDR3 nucleotide sequence: TGCGCCAGCAGCCAATTCGACAGGGCGTTCTTC. Its protein product is CASSQFDRAFF.

This chain links TRBV19 with TRBJ1-2; 9 bases align to TRBD1. The ends lost 6 bases at V and 2 bases at J; junction bases unmatched: 7. CDR1 and CDR2 from the germline V gene are LNHDA and SQIVND (reference sequence). This CDR3 is 15 amino acids long. The CDR3 spells CASRSGTGLNYGYTF. The CDR3 bases are TGTGCCAGTAGGTCGGGGACAGGGCTAAACTATGGCTACACCTTC.